This record covers a single T cell receptor beta chain. Primers: 60 Vbeta forward and 13 Jbeta reverse. Assay: immunoSEQ multiplex PCR; the TCRdb copy retains only in-frame clones and omits some. The sample includes over 110,000 clones, over 60% of them seen just once. The data belong to a study of cytomegalovirus exposure and HLA in healthy donors. The CDR3 contains 15 residues. Per germline, CDR1 SGHRS and CDR2 YFSETQ. V was clipped by 1 base and J by 2 bases, with 13 bases between them. This TCR was recovered from a male donor in good health and CMV-seropositive. The sequencing input was PBMCs. This rearrangement joins TRBV5-1 to TRBJ2-7; maybe TRBD2 (5 bases). CDR3 DNA sequence: TGCGCCAGCAGCTTGATGGACTCACAAGCCTACGAGCAGTACTTC. Amino acids: CASSLMDSQAYEQYF. Complete variable domain (other parts from reference TRBV5-1 and TRBJ2-7): KAGVTQTPRYLIKTRGQQVTLSCSPISGHRSVSWYQQTPGQGLQFLFEYFSETQRNKGNFPGRFSGRQFSNSRSEMNVSTLELGDSALYLCASSLMDSQAYEQYFGPGTRLTVT.